This T cell receptor beta chain was sequenced during a study of identical twins listed by TCRdb under 2016. Regarding the study in general: To test whether fetal clonotypes persist, the study used deep sequencing on TCR alpha and beta repertoires from monozygotic twins, unrelated adults of various ages, and cord blood. To rule out contamination, replicate twin experiments were performed at different times with different library preparation protocols.

Per the germline V gene (reference sequence), DFQATT is the CDR1 and SNEGSKA is the CDR2. Counted from cysteine to phenylalanine, this CDR3 has 12 amino acids. Solely the CDR3 DNA is kept, with 36 bases framed from the first base. V is pared back by 4 bases and J by 2 bases, with 9 bases lying between the germline termini. The protocol used for the library was 5' RACE. The reads were generated on an Illumina HiSeq 2000. A universal primer binding site was introduced by template switching, and a unique molecular identifier was present in the final cDNA, enabling accurate counting of TCR cDNA molecules. Specific primers in the conserved constant-segment region were used to synthesize first-strand cDNA for TCR alpha and beta chains. Each cDNA library was double barcoded, with a SMART-Mk sample barcode plus Illumina barcodes, to control for contamination. TruSeq adapter sequences along with Illumina sample barcodes were introduced in two successive PCR steps. Sequencing of the TCR alpha and beta cDNA libraries was done on the Illumina HiSeq platform using custom primers. For the original study's pipeline: Raw reads were processed with MiGEC to extract unique molecular identifiers, and MiXCR was used to determine CDR3 positions. For each individual, recombination models were inferred using an EM algorithm with the repgenHMM and IGoR tools. The analysis of shared clonotypes was done with the tcR package in R, with sharing normalized by the product of cloneset sizes. Out-of-frame nonproductive sequences were analyzed to study raw recombination free of thymic and clonal selection effects. Starting from the raw public reads, TCRdb applied fastp trimming at Q25, assembled clones with MiXCR and retained in-frame beta chains. Rows are combined by CDR3 protein, so each entry shows the most common genes and DNA. TCRdb's processing, not the authors', yielded these V and J calls. The sample profile shows about 480,000 distinct CDR3 sequences; 11% to 15% of them were found once. The ten largest clones add up to about 0.52% of the sample.

Every donor was a healthy Caucasian. The twin cohort comprised three pairs of female monozygotic twins, all aged about 18 to 30 years. CD4+ and CD8+ T cell populations were isolated with positive isolation kits from Invitrogen. About this clonotype: What antigen it recognizes has not been identified. Base qualities are not at hand, and no much larger clone is one base apart.

Results the study describes overall, beyond this receptor: In beta out-of-frame sequences, excess twin sharing was weaker, because having fewer shared sequences lowered the signal-to-noise ratio. Abundant cord blood beta clonotypes had fewer insertions, young adult naive repertoires showed a similar but weaker trend, and memory repertoires showed no such trend. Zero-insertion analyses could be partly confounded by invariant T cells such as MAIT and iNKT, though diverse VJ usage argued against such confounding for most clonotypes. Recombination models systematically underestimated out-of-frame TCR alpha sharing in monozygotic twins but agreed with sharing between unrelated individuals. Because the same donors could not be followed over many years, the conclusions depended on cross-sectional statistical analysis. Compared with coincidental sharing between unrelated individuals, an excess of low generation-probability sequences was observed among out-of-frame TCR alpha sequences shared between twins.

The same sample was also used in a study of yellow fever vaccine responses in identical twins. Looking at the second paper: According to the authors, in identical twins the way T cells responded to vaccination appeared partly convergent and partly personalized. In identical twins, the study followed T cell clones that responded to the vaccine with precision.

The V gene is TRBV20-1 and the J gene is TRBJ2-7; the D gene cannot be resolved reliably. Sequenced: CD4+ T cells sorted from blood. The TCR originated in a woman younger than 30 in good health. The CDR3: CSATAIAYEQYF. The sequence in DNA is TGCAGTGCTACTGCTATAGCCTACGAGCAGTACTTC.